This TCR beta chain came from a study of blood T cell repertoires in COVID-19. Turning to the study itself: From the United States, Italy and Spain came samples of acute and convalescent COVID-19.

In the original analysis: Cell counts per sample came from amplifying reference gene primers. The table came from immunoSEQ multiplex PCR; TCRdb's copy has only in-frame clones and leaves some out. The V and J calls and clone size come from that table; D and trimming were worked out from the DNA. The table records under 350,000 clones, under 95% of them present only once. Cohort assignment relied on participant-reported clinical history. Recovery meant two consecutive negative NP/OP PCR tests, professional clearance, or resolved symptoms. This CDR3 has 13 residues. The V gene's germline CDR1 is SNHLY and CDR2 FYNNEI. V shed 8 bases and J shed 1 base, with 9 bases lying between them.

The sequencing sample was made of PBMCs or T cells enriched from blood (not recorded which). This chain uses TRBV2 with TRBJ2-1; no reliable D call. The sequence came from a man in his fifties or sixties who had recovered from COVID-19. CDR3 loop: CASCYESYNEQFF. CDR3 nucleotides: TGTGCCAGCTGTTACGAGTCCTACAATGAGCAGTTCTTC. Variable domain in full (rest from reference TRBV2 and TRBJ2-1): EPEVTQTPSHQVTQMGQEVILRCVPISNHLYFYWYRQILGQKVEFLVSFYNNEISEKSEIFDDQFSVERPDGSNFTLKIRSTKLEDSAMYFCASCYESYNEQFFGPGTRLTVL.